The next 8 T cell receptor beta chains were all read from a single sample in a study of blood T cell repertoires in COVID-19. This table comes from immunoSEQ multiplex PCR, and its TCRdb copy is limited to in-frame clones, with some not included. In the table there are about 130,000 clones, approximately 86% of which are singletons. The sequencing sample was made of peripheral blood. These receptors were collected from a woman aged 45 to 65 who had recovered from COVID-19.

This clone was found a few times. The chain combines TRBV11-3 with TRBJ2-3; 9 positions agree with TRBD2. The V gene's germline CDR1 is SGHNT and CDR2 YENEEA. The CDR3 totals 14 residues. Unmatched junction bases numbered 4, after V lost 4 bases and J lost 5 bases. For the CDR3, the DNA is TGTGCCAGCAGCTACGGGACTAGCCTAGATACGCAGTATTTT. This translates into CASSYGTSLDTQYF.

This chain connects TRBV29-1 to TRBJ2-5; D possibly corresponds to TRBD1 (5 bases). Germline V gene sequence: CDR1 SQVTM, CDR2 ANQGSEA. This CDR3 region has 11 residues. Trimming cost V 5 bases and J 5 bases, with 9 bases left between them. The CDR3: CSVRKGETQYF. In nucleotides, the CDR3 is TGCAGCGTTCGGAAGGGGGAGACCCAGTACTTC.

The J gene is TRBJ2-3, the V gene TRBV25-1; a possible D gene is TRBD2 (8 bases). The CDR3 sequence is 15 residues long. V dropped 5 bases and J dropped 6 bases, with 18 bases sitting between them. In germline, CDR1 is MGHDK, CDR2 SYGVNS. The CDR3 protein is CASSYFSGTADTQYF. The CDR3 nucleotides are TGTGCCAGCAGTTATTTTAGCGGGACAGCGGATACGCAGTATTTT.

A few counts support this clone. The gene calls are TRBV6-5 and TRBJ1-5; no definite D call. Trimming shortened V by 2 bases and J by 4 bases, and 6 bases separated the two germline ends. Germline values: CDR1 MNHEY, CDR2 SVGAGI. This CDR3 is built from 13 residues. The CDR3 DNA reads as TGTGCCAGCAGTTACGGGCTTAATCAGCCCCAGCATTTT. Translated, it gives CASSYGLNQPQHF.

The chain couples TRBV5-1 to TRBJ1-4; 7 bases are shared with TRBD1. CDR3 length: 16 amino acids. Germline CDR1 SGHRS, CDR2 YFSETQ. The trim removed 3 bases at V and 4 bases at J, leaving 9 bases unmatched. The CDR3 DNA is TGCGCCAGCAGCTGGGGGCAGGGGGGAAGTAATGAAAAACTGTTTTTT. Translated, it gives CASSWGQGGSNEKLFF.

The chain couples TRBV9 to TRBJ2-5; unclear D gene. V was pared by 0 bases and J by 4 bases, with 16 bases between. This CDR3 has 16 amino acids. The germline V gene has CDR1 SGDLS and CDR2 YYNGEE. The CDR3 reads CASSVGGFTRGETQYF. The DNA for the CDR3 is TGTGCCAGCAGCGTAGGAGGCTTCACAAGAGGAGAGACCCAGTACTTC. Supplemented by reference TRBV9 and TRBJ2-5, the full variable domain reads DSGVTQTPKHLITATGQRVTLRCSPRSGDLSVYWYQQSLDQGLQFLIQYYNGEERAKGNILERFSAQQFPDLHSELNLSSLELGDSALYFCASSVGGFTRGETQYFGPGTRLLVL.

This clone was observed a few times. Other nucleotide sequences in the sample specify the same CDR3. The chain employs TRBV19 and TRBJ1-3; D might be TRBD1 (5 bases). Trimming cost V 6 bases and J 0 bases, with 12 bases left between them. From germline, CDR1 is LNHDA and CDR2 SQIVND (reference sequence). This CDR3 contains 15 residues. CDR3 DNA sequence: TGTGCCAGTAGACCCACAGGCTCCTCTGGAAACACCATATATTTT. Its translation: CASRPTGSSGNTIYF.

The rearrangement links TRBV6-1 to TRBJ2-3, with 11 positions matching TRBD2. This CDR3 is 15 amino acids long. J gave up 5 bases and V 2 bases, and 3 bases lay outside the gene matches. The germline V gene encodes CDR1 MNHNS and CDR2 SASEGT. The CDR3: CASSEILAGGDTQYF. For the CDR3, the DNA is TGTGCCAGCAGTGAAATCCTAGCGGGGGGAGATACGCAGTATTTT.